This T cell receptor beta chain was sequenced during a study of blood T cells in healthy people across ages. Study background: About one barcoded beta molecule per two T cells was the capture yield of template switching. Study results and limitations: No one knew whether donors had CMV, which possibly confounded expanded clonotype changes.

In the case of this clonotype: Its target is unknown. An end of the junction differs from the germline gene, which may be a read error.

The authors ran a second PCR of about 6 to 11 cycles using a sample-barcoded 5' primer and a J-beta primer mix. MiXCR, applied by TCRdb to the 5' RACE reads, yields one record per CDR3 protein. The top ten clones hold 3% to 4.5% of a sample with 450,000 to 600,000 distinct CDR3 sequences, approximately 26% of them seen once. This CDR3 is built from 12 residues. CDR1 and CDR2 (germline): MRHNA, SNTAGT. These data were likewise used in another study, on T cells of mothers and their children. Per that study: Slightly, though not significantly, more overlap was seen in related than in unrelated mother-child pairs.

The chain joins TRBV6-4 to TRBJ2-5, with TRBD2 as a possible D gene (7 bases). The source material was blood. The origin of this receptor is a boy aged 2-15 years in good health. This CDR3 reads CASTEGGTLLFF. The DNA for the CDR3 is TGTGCCAGCACCGAGGGGGGGACTCTCCTGTTCTTC.